This entry describes one T cell receptor beta chain. Its antigen is still unknown. The CDR3 is made up of 15 amino acids. With V trimmed by 0 bases and J by 4 bases, 7 bases remained unmatched. The germline gives CDR1 SGHNT, CDR2 YYREEE (reference sequence). TCRdb's copy holds only in-frame clones and misses some; the assay was immunoSEQ multiplex PCR. The data show about 140,000 clones, with 80% to 95% seen just once and around 3.2% held by the top ten. This sample is drawn from a study of T cell responses to AZD1222 COVID-19 vaccine. The overall study: Analysis merged second doses at about 4 or about 12 weeks.

Study-level points and caveats: In a largely white British group with more females than males, clonal diversity was possibly underestimated.

The specimen comprised peripheral blood, sampled on day 0 of AZD1222 vaccination. This TCR was sampled from an adult in good health. This chain connects TRBV5-4 to TRBJ2-7; 7 bases agree with TRBD2. The CDR3 loop reads CASSLGEGLSYEQYF. For the CDR3, the DNA is TGTGCCAGCAGCTTGGGGGAGGGCCTGTCGTACGAGCAGTACTTC.